What follows are 9 T cell receptor beta chains derived from one specimen sequenced in a study of T cell repertoires in cytomegalovirus infection. MiXCR, run by TCRdb on the reads, gives a single entry per CDR3 protein. The sample consists of more than 650,000 distinct CDR3 sequences, 35% of them appearing once. The specimen sequenced was PBMCs. All receptors derive from a human donor in good health (CMV status not recorded). Some clones in this sample may be carry-over from other donors' samples.

This clonotype was observed many times. This chain joins TRBV7-2 and TRBJ2-2; 7 nucleotides align to TRBD1. Per germline, CDR1 SGHTA and CDR2 FQGNSA. Trimming took 3 bases from V and 9 from J; bases not matched to a gene: 7. This CDR3 spans 14 amino acids. The CDR3 nucleotides are TGTGCCAGCAGCTTCCGTCGAGGGGGCCGGGAGCTGTTTTTT. The encoded protein is CASSFRRGGRELFF.

The chain recombines TRBV29-1 with TRBJ2-6; 10 nucleotides line up with TRBD1. Per the germline V gene, CDR1 is SQVTM and CDR2 is ANQGSEA. V was clipped by 6 bases and J by 0 bases; unmatched bases: 5. The CDR3 runs 16 residues. CDR3 protein: CSVAGQGGSGANVLTF. CDR3 nucleotide sequence: TGCAGCGTCGCTGGACAGGGGGGCTCTGGGGCCAACGTCCTGACTTTC.

This clonotype was seen only a few times. The V call is TRBV28, the J call TRBJ1-3; the D gene is possibly TRBD1 (6 bases). Trimming removed 5 bases from V and 8 bases from J, with 19 bases in between. This CDR3 has 15 residues. CDR1 is MDHEN and CDR2 is SYDVKM in the germline V gene. The chain's CDR3 is CASSHPRGSEDTIYF. CDR3 coding DNA: TGTGCCAGCAGTCATCCCAGGGGATCCGAGGACACCATATATTTT. Looking up the rest from reference TRBV28 and TRBJ1-3 gives the full variable domain: DVKVTQSSRYLVKRTGEKVFLECVQDMDHENMFWYRQDPGLGLRLIYFSYDVKMKEKGDIPEGYSVSREKKERFSLILESASTNQTSMYLCASSHPRGSEDTIYFGEGSWLTVV.

Only a few counts were recorded for this clonotype. V gene TRBV7-2 combines with J gene TRBJ2-7; no definite D call. Deletions cut 5 bases from V and 12 bases from J, with 17 bases between. Germline V gives CDR1 SGHTA, CDR2 FQGNSA. CDR3 length: 12 amino acids. As DNA, the CDR3 is TGTGCCAGCAGCCAATTAAGTCTACCCCCGTACTTC. Encoded protein: CASSQLSLPPYF.

V is TRBV6-1 and J is TRBJ1-1, with 12 positions matching TRBD1. Losses at the gene ends were 6 bases for V and 1 base for J; bases not matched to a gene: 12. The germline V gene encodes CDR1 MNHNS and CDR2 SASEGT. The CDR3 loop spans 18 amino acids. CDR3 in amino acids: CASRRWGGTGGTNTEAFF. The CDR3 nucleotides read TGTGCCAGCAGAAGGTGGGGGGGGACAGGGGGCACGAACACTGAAGCTTTCTTT.

This clonotype was observed a handful of times. V is TRBV11-1 and J is TRBJ1-2; 11 bases are shared with TRBD1. The CDR3 is 15 amino acids. V shed 5 bases, J shed 4 bases, and the junction held 6 bases outside the gene matches. The germline V gene encodes CDR1 SGHAT and CDR2 FQDESV (reference sequence). The CDR3 DNA reads as TGTGCCAGCAGCGCCCCCGGGACAGGGGGCTATGGCTACACCTTC. Translation: CASSAPGTGGYGYTF.

This clonotype was counted many times. CDR3 sequence (DNA): TGTGCCAGCAGTTACTCGGTGTTAGCGGAGCCTACCGGGGAGCTGTTTTTT. Amino acids: CASSYSVLAEPTGELFF. The V call is TRBV6-2 or TRBV6-3, the J call TRBJ2-2; D perhaps matches TRBD2 (6 bases). The CDR3 is made up of 17 amino acids. The V end lost 0 bases, the J end lost 5 bases, and 16 bases lay between the germline ends. The germline V gene has CDR1 MNHEY and CDR2 SVGEGT.

Ten or more counts support this clonotype. The rearrangement links TRBV4-1 to TRBJ1-1, with 9 bases lining up with TRBD1. Germline trimming cut 4 bases from V and 1 base from J; bases unmatched to any gene: 16. This CDR3 comprises 19 residues. The germline V gene has CDR1 MGHRA and CDR2 YSYEKL. In nucleotides, the CDR3 is TGCGCCAGCAGCCTGTTAAAGACAGGGGGACTGAAATGGAACACTGAAGCTTTCTTT. It codes for CASSLLKTGGLKWNTEAFF.

This clonotype was counted only a few times. V and J are TRBV6-2 or TRBV6-3 and TRBJ2-5, with D possibly TRBD1 on 6 matching bases. V lost 5 bases, J lost 3 bases, and 13 bases lay in between. The CDR3 spans 14 residues. Germline V gene lookup returns CDR1 MNHEY and CDR2 SVGEGT. This CDR3 reads CASSQYTGKETQYF. In nucleotides, the CDR3 is TGTGCCAGCAGTCAGTATACAGGGAAAGAGACCCAGTACTTC.